This TCR beta chain was sequenced during a study of blood T cell repertoires in COVID-19 (TCRdb year 2020). Regarding the research as a whole: Collaborator samples came from the United States, Italy and Spain and covered acute and convalescent phases of COVID-19. Deeply sampled blood TCRbeta repertoires from subjects exposed to, actively infected with, or recovered from COVID-19 were included in the dataset. Where HLA class I and class II types were available, the types were taken from metadata supplied by the sample provider, not from assay-based typing. A freely available public database, intended as a resource for researchers studying the immune response to SARS-CoV-2, is where the repertoires were released. The prospective study material was composed of cDNA or gDNA derived from T cells, B-cell-depleted T cells, or PBMCs. The samples were drawn from two sources: the first 160 participants of the ongoing ImmuneRACE study, and 1,000 to 1,500 subjects contributed by 6 global collaborators. The sample metadata nearly always contained a de-identified subject ID, COVID-19 status, age in years and sex. What the work shows at the level of the full study, not this receptor alone: How much clinical and demographic metadata was included differed by source and by participant, and the metadata was provided uncurated.

With respect to this clone: What this receptor recognizes is not known. One base away there is no much larger clone; base qualities are not given.

TCRbeta CDR3 regions were amplified from genomic DNA by means of the immunoSEQ Assay, a bias-controlled multiplex PCR. The paper's processing steps were these. The number of nucleated cells in each sample was estimated by amplification of reference gene primers within the assay. Sequence reads were collapsed and filtered to measure the absolute abundance of every unique TCRbeta CDR3 rearrangement. Productive Simpson clonality was computed per sample as the square root of Simpson's diversity index over productive rearrangements. The table comes from immuneACCESS by way of TCRdb, which keeps in-frame sequences with V and J called. Part of the clones is missing from these tables; in studies checked, under half for an unresolved V gene and the rest for unknown reasons. V and J calls and clone size follow that table, whereas D and trimming were derived from the DNA. This sample comprises 130,000 or so clones, approximately 90% of them detected only once. More than 3.5% of the sample goes to the ten largest clones.

In Seattle, one collaborating source enrolled patients while the infection was active and tracked those patients longitudinally over the course of disease. Collaborating institutions collected whole blood in K2EDTA tubes following their own protocols. For TCRbeta analysis, collaborator samples were shipped as frozen whole blood, as isolated PBMCs, or as DNA extracted from either sample type. The receptor's source is a man between 60 and 75 years old with COVID-19, enrolled during active disease. The specimen was peripheral blood.

The CDR3 amino acid sequence is: CASSTDRDQPQHF. The nucleotide sequence reads as follows: TGTGCCAGCAGTACCGACAGGGATCAGCCCCAGCATTTT. The receptor chain draws on TRBV12-3 or TRBV12-4 and TRBJ1-5, and TRBD1 matches 7 of the central bases. Taken from cysteine to phenylalanine, the CDR3 has 13 residues. Solely the CDR3 DNA is kept, with 39 bases framed from the first base. The junction shows trimming of 5 bases on V and 5 bases on J, and the gene matches do not reach 3 bases of it.